Listed below are T cell receptor beta chains from one sample, sequenced in a study of T cell clones after liver transplantation. The repertoire was sequenced with immunoSEQ multiplex PCR; TCRdb's copy has only in-frame clones and lacks some. Among about 78,000 clones listed, 75% to 85% were seen once. The sample here was CD4+ T cells from blood, taken before liver transplant. All receptors derive from a human donor who received a liver transplant. The CDR3 runs from the conserved cysteine through the conserved F or W. Each record gives: clone size, J gene, D gene, V gene, CDR3 protein, CDR3 DNA. A D gene is named only where the DNA matches it firmly. Clone size is not always given. Where it is, it says once, few, many or a class for expanded clones.

size: NA; J: TRBJ2-5; D: TRBD2; V: TRBV29-1; CDR3: CSVPRGVETQYF; DNA: TGCAGCGTCCCCCGGGGGGTTGAGACCCAGTACTTC
size: NA; J: TRBJ2-7; D: NA; V: TRBV28; CDR3: CASTLPGSPSYEQYF; DNA: TGTGCCAGCACGTTGCCGGGATCCCCATCCTACGAGCAGTACTTC
size: NA; J: TRBJ2-1; D: TRBD2; V: TRBV7-9; CDR3: CASSSLSGRRAYNEQFF; DNA: TGTGCCAGCAGCTCACTTAGCGGGAGGCGCGCCTACAATGAGCAGTTCTTC
size: NA; J: TRBJ2-1; D: NA; V: TRBV7-9; CDR3: CASSLVRSLNEQFF; DNA: TGTGCCAGCAGCTTAGTGAGGTCACTAAATGAGCAGTTCTTC
size: NA; J: TRBJ1-2; D: NA; V: TRBV7-9; CDR3: CASSPSGAGNYGYTF; DNA: TGTGCCAGCAGCCCCTCAGGCGCTGGGAACTATGGCTACACCTTC
size: NA; J: TRBJ2-2; D: NA; V: TRBV7-9; CDR3: CASSLLNIGGGELFF; DNA: TGTGCCAGCAGCTTATTAAATATTGGTGGCGGGGAGCTGTTTTTT
size: NA; J: TRBJ1-5; D: NA; V: TRBV28; CDR3: CASSPSFGTQPQHF; DNA: TGTGCCAGCAGTCCATCCTTTGGGACCCAGCCCCAGCATTTT
size: few; J: TRBJ2-5; D: NA; V: TRBV5-1; CDR3: CASSDTSQETQYF; DNA: TGCGCCAGCAGCGACACATCCCAAGAGACCCAGTACTTC
size: NA; J: TRBJ2-2; D: NA; V: TRBV18; CDR3: CASSQASPWAGELFF; DNA: TGTGCCAGCTCACAGGCTAGCCCGTGGGCCGGGGAGCTGTTTTTT
size: NA; J: TRBJ2-7; D: TRBD1; V: TRBV11-3; CDR3: CASSPSTGTGEQYF; DNA: TGTGCCAGCAGCCCCTCGACAGGGACGGGCGAGCAGTACTTC
size: NA; J: TRBJ2-1; D: TRBD1; V: TRBV18; CDR3: CASSPPEGGDEQFF; DNA: TGTGCCAGCTCACCACCGGAAGGGGGCGATGAGCAGTTCTTC
size: NA; J: TRBJ2-1; D: TRBD2; V: TRBV25-1; CDR3: CASSGLAGGSYNEQFF; DNA: TGTGCCAGCAGTGGGCTAGCGGGAGGATCCTACAATGAGCAGTTCTTC
size: NA; J: TRBJ2-3; D: NA; V: TRBV2; CDR3: CASMRGSFADTQYF; DNA: TGTGCCAGCATGCGAGGGAGTTTCGCAGATACGCAGTATTTT
size: few; J: TRBJ2-5; D: NA; V: TRBV29-1; CDR3: CSVEGERGWQETQYF; DNA: TGCAGCGTTGAGGGCGAGAGGGGGTGGCAGGAGACCCAGTACTTC
size: NA; J: TRBJ1-1; D: NA; V: TRBV10-1; CDR3: CASSESGAMNTEAFF; DNA: TGCGCCAGCAGTGAGTCGGGGGCGATGAACACTGAAGCTTTCTTT
size: NA; J: TRBJ2-1; D: NA; V: TRBV9; CDR3: CASSVAQGGPYNEQFF; DNA: TGTGCCAGCAGCGTAGCTCAGGGAGGCCCCTACAATGAGCAGTTCTTC
size: NA; J: TRBJ1-5; D: NA; V: TRBV30; CDR3: CAWSSGFNQPQHF; DNA: TGTGCCTGGAGTTCAGGCTTTAATCAGCCCCAGCATTTT
size: NA; J: TRBJ2-4; D: NA; V: TRBV7-3; CDR3: CASSVRQDLAKNIQYF; DNA: TGTGCCAGCAGCGTCCGACAGGACCTAGCCAAAAACATTCAGTACTTC